Presented here are 12 T cell receptor beta chains from one specimen sequenced in a study of blood T cell repertoires in COVID-19. Method: immunoSEQ multiplex PCR; TCRdb's copy keeps in-frame clones and lacks some. The sample has roughly 150,000 clones, roughly 84% seen once. The sequencing input was PBMCs or T cells enriched from blood (not recorded which). The receptors originated from a man in his sixties who had recovered from COVID-19.

The gene calls are TRBV7-3 and TRBJ2-1, with 12 bases that match TRBD2. The V gene's germline CDR1 is SGHTA and CDR2 FQGTGA. V lost 5 bases, J lost 2 bases, and 7 bases stayed unmatched. This CDR3 spans 17 amino acids. The CDR3 DNA reads TGTGCCAGCAGCGCCCGGACTAGCGGGGCCGCCTACAATGAGCAGTTCTTC. This encodes CASSARTSGAAYNEQFF.

The V gene is TRBV5-1, the J gene TRBJ2-1; TRBD2 agrees at 12 bases. The CDR3 has 18 amino acids. Trimming at V came to 0 bases and at J to 2 bases, leaving 6 bases not matched to a gene. Germline assignment: CDR1 SGHRS and CDR2 YFSETQ. In DNA, the CDR3 is TGCGCCAGCAGCTTGGATGGCAGACTAGCGGGGGCCTACAATGAGCAGTTCTTC. This encodes CASSLDGRLAGAYNEQFF.

This chain uses TRBV5-1 with TRBJ2-7, with D possibly TRBD2 on 6 matching bases. CDR1 SGHRS and CDR2 YFSETQ come from the germline V gene. V was cut by 2 bases and J by 5 bases, with 11 bases left in between. This CDR3 has 13 amino acids. This chain's CDR3 is CASSFDGSHEQYF. The CDR3 DNA reads as TGCGCCAGCAGCTTCGACGGGAGCCACGAGCAGTACTTC.

The V and J genes are TRBV7-9 and TRBJ1-4; TRBD1 is a possible D gene (6 bases). The CDR3 consists of 14 residues. Germline CDR1 and CDR2: SEHNR and FQNEAQ (reference sequence). V lost 4 bases, J lost 7 bases, and 13 bases lay in between. The CDR3 reads CASSSQGSGEKLFF. The CDR3 bases are TGTGCCAGCAGCTCGCAGGGGAGTGGTGAAAAACTGTTTTTT.

The chain uses TRBV6-2 or TRBV6-3 and TRBJ2-7; TRBD2 aligns across 12 bases. V trimming: 6 bases; J trimming: 0 bases; junction bases outside the gene matches: 9. Germline V CDR1 and CDR2: MNHEY, SVGEGT. The CDR3 contains 17 residues. The CDR3 sequence: CASSRPASGRASYEQYF. CDR3 DNA sequence: TGTGCCAGCAGCCGCCCGGCTAGCGGGAGGGCCTCCTACGAGCAGTACTTC.

The V call is TRBV7-6, the J call TRBJ2-7; TRBD1 is a possible D gene (5 bases). This CDR3 comprises 16 residues. CDR1 is SGHVS, CDR2 FNYEAQ, per germline. V lost 2 bases and J 1 base, leaving 15 bases between the germline ends. CDR3 sequence (DNA): TGTGCCAGCAGCTTATTATCAGGGTCCGATTCCTACGAGCAGTACTTC. Protein: CASSLLSGSDSYEQYF.

The chain joins TRBV28 to TRBJ1-6, with a tentative D call TRBD1 (6 bases). The CDR3 spans 16 residues. The V and J ends lost 5 bases and 5 bases respectively, with 16 bases between them. Germline V CDR1 and CDR2: MDHEN, SYDVKM. For the CDR3, the DNA is TGTGCCAGCAGTCCTGCGGGGGGCGCAAATAATTCACCCCTCCACTTT. This encodes CASSPAGGANNSPLHF.

This clone has just one count. The chain recombines TRBV10-3 with TRBJ1-4; D is undetermined. The CDR3 extends over 13 amino acids. Germline lookup yields CDR1 ENHRY and CDR2 SYGVKD. V lost 4 bases and J lost 4, with 7 bases in between. The CDR3 bases are TGTGCCATCAGTGTGGCAGTTAATGAAAAACTGTTTTTT. It encodes CAISVAVNEKLFF.

This clone was detected only once. The rearrangement links TRBV4-1 to TRBJ1-4; D is uncertain. Germline CDR1 reads MGHRA; CDR2 reads YSYEKL. Trimming stripped 1 base from V and 8 bases from J, with 11 bases between. The CDR3 covers 14 residues. The CDR3 loop reads CASSQGLGGEKLFF. The CDR3 DNA reads as TGCGCCAGCAGCCAAGGGCTGGGAGGCGAAAAACTGTTTTTT.

The chain recombines TRBV6-6 with TRBJ1-1, with D perhaps matching TRBD1 (6 bases). The germline gives CDR1 MNHNY, CDR2 SVGAGI (reference sequence). Trimming stripped 8 bases from V and 4 bases from J, with 11 bases between. The CDR3 consists of 12 residues. CDR3 in amino acids: CASQLGGTEAFF. Written as DNA, the CDR3 is TGTGCCAGCCAGTTAGGGGGCACTGAAGCTTTCTTT.

The rearrangement uses TRBV28 and TRBJ2-7; perhaps TRBD1 as D (5 bases). From germline, CDR1 is MDHEN and CDR2 SYDVKM. The CDR3 is made up of 14 amino acids. Deletions cut 5 bases from V and 3 bases from J, with 14 bases between. The CDR3 nucleotides read TGTGCCAGCAGTCCGTGGCAGGGTTACTACGAGCAGTACTTC. Translated: CASSPWQGYYEQYF. The variable domain in full, completed from reference TRBV28 and TRBJ2-7, reads DVKVTQSSRYLVKRTGEKVFLECVQDMDHENMFWYRQDPGLGLRLIYFSYDVKMKEKGDIPEGYSVSREKKERFSLILESASTNQTSMYLCASSPWQGYYEQYFGPGTRLTVT.

The chain carries TRBV7-9 and TRBJ1-1, with D hard to call. Between the trimmed V and J ends, which lost 1 base and 3 bases, there was a span of 9 bases. CDR3 length: 14 residues. Germline CDR1 reads SEHNR; CDR2 reads FQNEAQ (reference sequence). This CDR3 is CASSLDGGHTEAFF. The CDR3 nucleotides read TGTGCCAGCAGCTTAGATGGTGGGCACACTGAAGCTTTCTTT.